Following are 29 T cell receptor beta chains from one sample sequenced in a study of OX40 agonist ivuxolimab in advanced cancers. TCRdb's table, derived via immunoSEQ multiplex PCR, lists solely in-frame clones and lacks some. The table shows 25,000 to 35,000 clones, with 84% occurring only once. Here the sequenced sample was CD4+ or CD8+ T cells sorted from blood, taken in a trial of the OX40 agonist ivuxolimab. The receptors originated from an adult with an advanced solid tumor such as melanoma, head and neck, liver or kidney cancer.

The chain employs TRBV7-3 and TRBJ2-3; no clear D. The CDR3 sequence is 11 residues long. Germline CDR1 is SGHTA and CDR2 is FQGTGA. The germline V and J ends were trimmed by 8 bases and 6 bases, with 9 bases remaining between them. This CDR3 is CASGLGDTQYF. CDR3 bases: TGTGCCAGCGGTCTGGGCGATACGCAGTATTTT.

The chain couples TRBV11-2 to TRBJ2-2; D gene uncertain. The germline V gene encodes CDR1 SGHAT and CDR2 FQNNGV. V was shortened by 1 base and J by 2 bases, with 2 bases between the two germline ends. The CDR3 length is 13 residues. The chain's CDR3 is CASSLANTGELFF. As DNA, the CDR3 is TGTGCCAGCAGCTTAGCAAACACCGGGGAGCTGTTTTTT.

The chain joins TRBV10-1 to TRBJ2-2; TRBD1 matches at 8 bases. The V gene's germline CDR1 is WNHNN and CDR2 SYGVQD (reference sequence). The V segment lost 4 bases and the J segment 5 bases; nucleotides outside the gene matches: 6. The CDR3 contains 15 residues. This chain's CDR3 is CASSAGTGETGELFF. The CDR3 nucleotides are TGCGCCAGCAGTGCCGGGACAGGAGAGACCGGGGAGCTGTTTTTT.

Within the sample, this clone is medium-sized. The V and J genes are TRBV7-9 and TRBJ2-5; 14 nucleotides align to TRBD2. The V and J ends lost 5 bases and 0 bases, in that order; junction bases with no gene match: 8. The CDR3 sequence is 18 residues long. Germline V gene data show CDR1 as SEHNR and CDR2 as FQNEAQ (reference sequence). CDR3 in DNA: TGTGCCAGCAGCCCAGTGGGGGGACTAGCGGGGGACCAAGAGACCCAGTACTTC. It specifies CASSPVGGLAGDQETQYF.

The chain joins TRBV9 to TRBJ1-3; 8 bases align to TRBD1. This CDR3 region has 18 residues. J gave up 2 bases and V 4 bases, and 14 bases lay outside the gene matches. The V gene's germline CDR1 is SGDLS and CDR2 YYNGEE. The CDR3 protein is CASSHFSGTGGAGNTIYF. In DNA, the CDR3 is TGTGCCAGCAGCCACTTCTCCGGGACAGGTGGAGCTGGAAACACCATATATTTT.

This sequence joins TRBV7-2 and TRBJ2-3, with 9 bases identical to TRBD1. The V gene's germline CDR1 is SGHTA and CDR2 FQGNSA. This CDR3 is built from 16 residues. The V segment lost 2 bases and the J segment 3 bases; nucleotides outside the gene matches: 6. The CDR3 spells CASSLTGGLGTDTQYF. The CDR3 nucleotides read TGTGCCAGCAGCTTAACAGGGGGCCTTGGAACAGATACGCAGTATTTT.

The chain employs TRBV19 and TRBJ2-2; 7 positions agree with TRBD1. The J segment lost 7 bases and the V segment lost 6 bases, leaving 11 bases of the junction unmatched. The germline V gene has CDR1 LNHDA and CDR2 SQIVND (reference sequence). The CDR3 spans 15 residues. Here the CDR3 reads CASSYTRDRSGELFF. The CDR3 nucleotides are TGTGCCAGTAGCTACACCCGGGACAGAAGCGGGGAGCTGTTTTTT.

This clone is labeled medium-sized. V and J are TRBV11-2 and TRBJ2-3, with a tentative D call TRBD2 (5 bases). The germline CDR1 and CDR2 sequences are SGHAT and FQNNGV. The CDR3 is 15 amino acids. Trimming removed 1 base at V and 2 bases at J, with 10 bases between. CDR3 region: CASSLVSAYTDTQYF. The CDR3 DNA sequence: TGTGCCAGCAGCTTAGTTAGCGCTTACACAGATACGCAGTATTTT. Supplemented by reference TRBV11-2 and TRBJ2-3, the full variable domain reads EAGVAQSPRYKIIEKRQSVAFWCNPISGHATLYWYQQILGQGPKLLIQFQNNGVVDDSQLPKDRFSAERLKGVDSTLKIQPAKLEDSAVYLCASSLVSAYTDTQYFGPGTRLTVL.

The chain carries TRBV28 and TRBJ2-1; 12 bases align to TRBD2. The CDR3 loop spans 20 amino acids. Germline loops: CDR1 MDHEN, CDR2 SYDVKM. V trimming: 5 bases; J trimming: 1 base; junction bases outside the gene matches: 15. The CDR3 DNA reads TGTGCCAGCAGTGGATTCGGACTAGCGGGGCCAACTACATCCTACAATGAGCAGTTCTTC. Protein product: CASSGFGLAGPTTSYNEQFF.

This chain joins TRBV14 and TRBJ1-6, with TRBD1 as a possible D gene (5 bases). This CDR3 has 15 amino acids. V lost 0 bases and J lost 7, with 10 bases in between. Germline-derived CDR1 and CDR2 are SGHDN and FVKESK. Here the CDR3 DNA reads TGTGCCAGCAGCCAAGATTGGGGCTGGAATTCACCCCTCCACTTT. Amino acids: CASSQDWGWNSPLHF. Based on the CDR3 plus reference TRBV14 and TRBJ1-6, the full variable domain is EAGVTQFPSHSVIEKGQTVTLRCDPISGHDNLYWYRRVMGKEIKFLLHFVKESKQDESGMPNNRFLAERTGGTYSTLKVQPAELEDSGVYFCASSQDWGWNSPLHFGNGTRLTVT.

This rearrangement joins TRBV7-6 to TRBJ2-1; 7 bases line up with TRBD2. V was pared by 0 bases and J by 9 bases, with 8 bases of the junction left unmatched. CDR3 size: 15 residues. The germline CDR1 and CDR2 sequences are SGHVS and FNYEAQ. CDR3 protein: CASSLARGMAGEQFF. CDR3 DNA sequence: TGTGCCAGCAGCTTAGCGCGGGGGATGGCGGGTGAGCAGTTCTTC. Full variable domain (rest looked up from reference TRBV7-6 and TRBJ2-1): GAGVSQSPRYKVTKRGQDVALRCDPISGHVSLYWYRQALGQGPEFLTYFNYEAQQDKSGLPNDRFSAERPEGSISTLTIQRTEQRDSAMYRCASSLARGMAGEQFFGPGTRLTVL.

The rearrangement uses TRBV5-1 and TRBJ2-7; D possibly corresponds to TRBD2 (5 bases). Germline V CDR1 and CDR2: SGHRS, YFSETQ. The CDR3 totals 12 residues. V gave up 2 bases and J gave up 5 bases, with 8 bases separating them. CDR3 in amino acids: CASSLSGDEQYF. The CDR3 nucleotides are TGCGCCAGCAGCTTATCCGGGGACGAGCAGTACTTC.

The chain recombines TRBV18 with TRBJ2-7; D is perhaps TRBD1 (6 bases). The germline gives CDR1 KGHSH, CDR2 LQKENI. The CDR3 runs to 14 residues. The ends were cut back, 3 bases at V and 6 bases at J, with 15 bases in the middle. The CDR3 is CASSPHPGDPEQYF. CDR3 in DNA: TGTGCCAGCTCACCCCACCCAGGGGATCCCGAGCAGTACTTC.

This sequence joins TRBV7-2 and TRBJ2-7; TRBD2 might be the D (5 bases). The germline CDR1 and CDR2 sequences are SGHTA and FQGNSA. V shed 8 bases and J shed 3 bases, with 20 bases lying between them. CDR3 length: 15 residues. As DNA, the CDR3 is TGTGCCAGCCTCCAGCGGTCCGGGCTAATCTACGAGCAGTACTTC. The encoded protein is CASLQRSGLIYEQYF.

The gene calls are TRBV10-1 and TRBJ1-4; 10 bases line up with TRBD1. CDR1 is WNHNN and CDR2 is SYGVQD in the germline V gene (reference sequence). CDR3 length: 13 residues. The V gene end was trimmed by 8 bases and the J gene end by 8 bases; junction bases not matched to a gene: 5. The CDR3: CASSGTGDEKLFF. The CDR3 DNA follows: TGCGCCAGCTCGGGGACAGGGGACGAAAAACTGTTTTTT.

This clone was detected a few times. The J gene is TRBJ1-1, the V gene TRBV10-3; weak D call: TRBD1 (5 bases). This CDR3 has 13 amino acids. V lost 7 bases, J lost 0 bases, and 9 bases lay in between. CDR1 is ENHRY and CDR2 is SYGVKD in the germline V gene. CDR3 residues: CAITGTVNTEAFF. CDR3 sequence (DNA): TGTGCCATCACCGGGACGGTGAACACTGAAGCTTTCTTT.

V usage is TRBV4-1 and J usage is TRBJ2-2; perhaps TRBD2 as D (7 bases). Germline CDR1 MGHRA, CDR2 YSYEKL. Deletions cut 0 bases from V and 6 bases from J, with 17 bases between. This CDR3 region has 17 residues. The CDR3 loop is CASSQEGGARWPGELFF. CDR3 bases: TGCGCCAGCAGCCAAGAGGGGGGGGCGCGCTGGCCCGGGGAGCTGTTTTTT.

This clone was detected a few times. The chain combines TRBV6-5 with TRBJ2-2; 8 bases align to TRBD2. The CDR3 is 16 amino acids. The V and J ends lost 0 bases and 8 bases, in that order; junction bases with no gene match: 8. Germline loops: CDR1 MNHEY, CDR2 SVGAGI. The CDR3 nucleotides are TGTGCCAGCAGTTACTCGATTACTAGCGGCCAGGGGGAGCTGTTTTTT. It specifies CASSYSITSGQGELFF.

This clone was seen once. The V gene is TRBV30, the J gene TRBJ2-7; the match to TRBD1 covers 9 bases. The CDR3 is 15 amino acids. V shed 8 bases and J 3 bases; nucleotides not matched to a gene: 14. Per germline, CDR1 GTSNPN and CDR2 SVGIG (reference sequence). The CDR3 DNA is TGTGCCGGAAATCCGGGACAGGGAATTATCTACGAGCAGTACTTC. Protein product: CAGNPGQGIIYEQYF. Full variable domain (remainder filled in from reference TRBV30 and TRBJ2-7): SQTIHQWPATLVQPVGSPLSLECTVEGTSNPNLYWYRQAAGRGLQLLFYSVGIGQISSEVPQNLSASRPQDRQFILSSKKLLLSDSGFYLCAGNPGQGIIYEQYFGPGTRLTVT.

The chain is built from TRBV5-1 and TRBJ2-2; D is undetermined. The germline V gene encodes CDR1 SGHRS and CDR2 YFSETQ. With 0 bases removed from V and 6 bases from J, the gap between germline ends came to 12 bases. The CDR3 is 15 amino acids. The CDR3 DNA reads as TGCGCCAGCAGCTTGGTTAGGGTTCAGTCCGGGGAGCTGTTTTTT. It specifies CASSLVRVQSGELFF.

Turning to this clone: The junction differs from germline at one of its ends, possibly a read error. The rearrangement uses TRBV27 and TRBJ2-7; the match to TRBD2 covers 13 bases. This CDR3 region has 17 residues. Germline V gene sequence: CDR1 MNHEY, CDR2 SMNVEV (reference sequence). In DNA form, the CDR3 reads TGTGCCGGCAGTTCTTACGGGACTAGCGGGGTCCTTTACGAGCAGTACTTC. This encodes CAGSSYGTSGVLYEQYF.

This clone has only a few counts. The rearrangement links TRBV7-9 to TRBJ1-5, with D unclear. Germline V gene lookup returns CDR1 SEHNR and CDR2 FQNEAQ (reference sequence). This CDR3 region has 15 residues. With 3 bases removed from V and 1 base from J, the gap between germline ends came to 10 bases. The DNA of the CDR3 is TGTGCCAGCAGCTTCAGTCAGATGAGCAATCAGCCCCAGCATTTT. Its protein is CASSFSQMSNQPQHF.

J is TRBJ2-3 and V is TRBV30; D could derive from TRBD1 or TRBD2 (5 bases each). Trimming left V 2 bases short and J 0 bases short, with 9 bases between. CDR3 length: 14 amino acids. Per germline, CDR1 GTSNPN and CDR2 SVGIG (reference sequence). In DNA, the CDR3 is TGTGCCTGGAGTCCGGGGCCTAGCACAGATACGCAGTATTTT. This sequence encodes CAWSPGPSTDTQYF.

As DNA, the CDR3 is TGTGCCAGCACCCAAGTAGCGGGGTCCTACAATGAGCAGTTCTTC. Protein: CASTQVAGSYNEQFF. The chain has TRBV27 and TRBJ2-1; TRBD2 matches at 8 bases. Trimming at V came to 7 bases and at J to 1 base, leaving 6 bases not matched to a gene. Germline assignment: CDR1 MNHEY and CDR2 SMNVEV (reference sequence). The CDR3 covers 15 residues.

The chain uses TRBV11-2 and TRBJ1-2; possible D gene TRBD1, 6 bases. CDR3 length: 14 residues. V lost 5 bases to trimming and J lost 4 bases, with 14 bases between them. Germline V gene lookup returns CDR1 SGHAT and CDR2 FQNNGV. The CDR3 protein is CASSPTGQTYGYTF. The CDR3 DNA is TGTGCCAGCAGCCCCACCGGACAGACCTATGGCTACACCTTC. The full variable domain, completed using reference TRBV11-2 and TRBJ1-2, is EAGVAQSPRYKIIEKRQSVAFWCNPISGHATLYWYQQILGQGPKLLIQFQNNGVVDDSQLPKDRFSAERLKGVDSTLKIQPAKLEDSAVYLCASSPTGQTYGYTFGSGTRLTVV.

The chain links TRBV6-1 to TRBJ2-7, with 10 nucleotides matching TRBD1. The CDR3 runs 15 residues. V lost 6 bases, J lost 5 bases, and 10 bases stayed unmatched. The germline gives CDR1 MNHNS, CDR2 SASEGT. The CDR3 region has the DNA TGTGCCAGCAGAGAGATGACAGGGGGCTCGGACGAGCAGTACTTC. It codes for CASREMTGGSDEQYF.

This clone has only one observation. V and J are TRBV5-4 and TRBJ2-1; D remains ambiguous. The CDR3 runs 14 residues. The germline gives CDR1 SGHNT, CDR2 YYREEE (reference sequence). V lost 4 bases to trimming and J lost 12 bases, with 20 bases between them. DNA for the CDR3: TGTGCCAGCAGCCTACCCCCGGACCCCCGTACGCAGTTCTTC. It specifies CASSLPPDPRTQFF.

This chain connects TRBV28 to TRBJ1-1; perhaps TRBD1 as D (5 bases). Trimming shortened V by 2 bases and J by 6 bases, and 16 bases separated the two germline ends. Per the germline V gene, CDR1 is MDHEN and CDR2 is SYDVKM. The CDR3 sequence is 15 residues long. The CDR3, as DNA: TGTGCCAGCAGTTTAGAGAGGGGCCAAAGTCCTGAAGCTTTCTTT. Residues: CASSLERGQSPEAFF.

V and J are TRBV30 and TRBJ2-3; 16 nucleotides align to TRBD2. The germline V gene encodes CDR1 GTSNPN and CDR2 SVGIG (reference sequence). The CDR3 is made up of 15 amino acids. The junction had 4 bases not matched to a gene; V was cut back by 1 base and J by 9 bases. The CDR3 sequence: CAWSEGTSGGETQYF. DNA for the CDR3: TGTGCCTGGAGTGAAGGGACTAGCGGGGGGGAAACGCAGTATTTT. Using reference TRBV30 and TRBJ2-3 for the parts outside the CDR3, the full variable domain is SQTIHQWPATLVQPVGSPLSLECTVEGTSNPNLYWYRQAAGRGLQLLFYSVGIGQISSEVPQNLSASRPQDRQFILSSKKLLLSDSGFYLCAWSEGTSGGETQYFGPGTRLTVL.